This T cell receptor beta chain was recovered during a study of T cell changes during pregnancy in multiple sclerosis (dated by TCRdb to between 2018 and 2021). General notes on the study: In women with multiple sclerosis, the researchers looked at how the T cell repertoire shifted as pregnancy progressed.

In the case of this clone: What antigen it recognizes has not been identified. Per-base quality was not reported, and no clone a single base away is much larger than it.

Libraries came from the immunoSEQ multiplex PCR assay. Imported from immuneACCESS, the table was reduced by TCRdb to in-frame sequences with V and J called. These copies leave out some clones; in studies compared against another copy, an unresolved V gene accounts for under half, and the cause of the remainder is not known. For this sample the table gives about 60,000 clones, of which about 91% were detected only once. In total, the top ten clones hold about 0.85% of the sample. After removal of 7 bases from V and 4 bases from J, the junction retains 6 bases not matched to a gene. From the cysteine up to the phenylalanine, the CDR3 has a length of 13 residues. This entry keeps only the CDR3 DNA: 39 bases, framed from base 1. CDR1 MNHEY and CDR2 SVGAGI were looked up in the germline V gene.

The specimen comprised peripheral blood, sampled before pregnancy. The V gene is TRBV6-5 and the J gene is TRBJ2-7, and 8 junctional nucleotides match TRBD2. This receptor was taken from a female donor with multiple sclerosis, enrolled in a pregnancy study. The CDR3 protein is CASTGGGRYEQYF. The DNA is TGTGCCAGCACGGGGGGGGGCAGGTACGAGCAGTACTTC.